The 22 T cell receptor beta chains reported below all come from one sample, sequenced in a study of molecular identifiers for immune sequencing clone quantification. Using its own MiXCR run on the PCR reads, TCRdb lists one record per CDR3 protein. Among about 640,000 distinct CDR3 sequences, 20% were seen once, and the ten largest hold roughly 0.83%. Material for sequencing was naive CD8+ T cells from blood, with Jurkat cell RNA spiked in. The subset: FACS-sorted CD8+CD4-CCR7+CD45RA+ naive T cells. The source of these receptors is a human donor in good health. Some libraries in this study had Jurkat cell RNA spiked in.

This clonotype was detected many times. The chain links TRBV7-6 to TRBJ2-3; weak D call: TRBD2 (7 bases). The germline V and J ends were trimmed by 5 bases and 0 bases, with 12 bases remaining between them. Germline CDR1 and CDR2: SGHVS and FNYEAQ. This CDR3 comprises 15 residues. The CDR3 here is CASSGGAVSTDTQYF. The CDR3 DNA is TGTGCCAGCAGCGGGGGGGCGGTTAGCACAGATACGCAGTATTTT.

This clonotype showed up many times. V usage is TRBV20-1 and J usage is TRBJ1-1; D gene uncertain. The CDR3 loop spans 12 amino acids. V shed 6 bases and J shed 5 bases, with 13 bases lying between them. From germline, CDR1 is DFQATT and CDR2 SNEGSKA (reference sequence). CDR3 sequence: CSAPPSATEAFF. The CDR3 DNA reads TGCAGTGCCCCCCCCAGCGCAACTGAAGCTTTCTTT.

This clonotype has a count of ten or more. The CDR3 reads CSRGLAGVSYEQYF. The CDR3 nucleotides are TGCAGTCGCGGACTAGCGGGAGTATCCTACGAGCAGTACTTC. V is TRBV20-1 and J is TRBJ2-7, with 13 bases lining up with TRBD2. This CDR3 comprises 14 residues. The germline gives CDR1 DFQATT, CDR2 SNEGSKA (reference sequence). Losses at the gene ends were 8 bases for V and 1 base for J; bases not matched to a gene: 5.

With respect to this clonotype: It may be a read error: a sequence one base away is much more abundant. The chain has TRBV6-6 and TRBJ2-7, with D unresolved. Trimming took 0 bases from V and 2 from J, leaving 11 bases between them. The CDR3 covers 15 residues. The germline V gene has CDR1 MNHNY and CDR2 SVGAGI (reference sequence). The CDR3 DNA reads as TGTGCCAGCAGTTACTCGTTGCCAGAAACCTACGAGCAGTACTTC. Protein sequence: CASSYSLPETYEQYF.

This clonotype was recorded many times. The chain's CDR3 is CASSPVTLNTEAFF. The CDR3 DNA sequence: TGTGCCAGCAGCCCGGTCACTTTGAACACTGAAGCTTTCTTT. V is TRBV3-1 and J is TRBJ1-1; D unclear. Deletions cut 4 bases from V and 0 bases from J, with 9 bases between. Germline V gene sequence: CDR1 LGHDT, CDR2 YNNKEL (reference sequence). The CDR3 is 14 amino acids.

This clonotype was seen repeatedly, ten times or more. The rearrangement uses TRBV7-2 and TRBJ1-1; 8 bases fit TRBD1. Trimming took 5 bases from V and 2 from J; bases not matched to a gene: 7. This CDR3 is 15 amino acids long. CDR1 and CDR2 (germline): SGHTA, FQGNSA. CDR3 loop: CASSPWGQVNTEAFF. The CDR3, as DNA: TGTGCCAGCAGCCCCTGGGGACAGGTAAACACTGAAGCTTTCTTT.

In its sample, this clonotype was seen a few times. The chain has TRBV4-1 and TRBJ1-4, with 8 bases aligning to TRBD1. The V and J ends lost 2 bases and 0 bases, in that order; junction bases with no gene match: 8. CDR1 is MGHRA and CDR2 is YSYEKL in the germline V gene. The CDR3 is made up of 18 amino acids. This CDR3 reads CASSQRQGPTATNEKLFF. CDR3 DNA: TGCGCCAGCAGCCAACGACAGGGGCCCACGGCAACTAATGAAAAACTGTTTTTT.

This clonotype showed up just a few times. Here the CDR3 reads CASSQDYASGLASFF. The DNA of the CDR3 is TGCGCCAGCAGCCAGGATTATGCCTCCGGACTAGCGTCGTTCTTC. The genes are TRBV4-3 and TRBJ2-1; 9 nucleotides agree with TRBD2. J gave up 15 bases and V 3 bases, and 15 bases lay outside the gene matches. The CDR3 spans 15 residues. Looked up from germline, CDR1 is LGHNA and CDR2 is YSLEER.

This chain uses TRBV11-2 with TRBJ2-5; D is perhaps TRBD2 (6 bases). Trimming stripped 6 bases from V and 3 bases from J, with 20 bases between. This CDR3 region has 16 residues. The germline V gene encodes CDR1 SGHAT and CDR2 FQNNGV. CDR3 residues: CASRSLSRLVEETQYF. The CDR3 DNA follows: TGTGCCAGCAGAAGTCTTAGCCGACTAGTGGAAGAGACCCAGTACTTC.

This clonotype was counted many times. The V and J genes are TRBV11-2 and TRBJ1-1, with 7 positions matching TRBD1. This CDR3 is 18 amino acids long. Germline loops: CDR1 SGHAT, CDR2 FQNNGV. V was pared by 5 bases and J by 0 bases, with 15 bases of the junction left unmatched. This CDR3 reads CASSTPAGTDTMNTEAFF. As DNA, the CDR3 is TGTGCCAGCAGCACCCCCGCCGGGACAGATACAATGAACACTGAAGCTTTCTTT. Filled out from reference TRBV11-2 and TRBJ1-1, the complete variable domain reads EAGVAQSPRYKIIEKRQSVAFWCNPISGHATLYWYQQILGQGPKLLIQFQNNGVVDDSQLPKDRFSAERLKGVDSTLKIQPAKLEDSAVYLCASSTPAGTDTMNTEAFFGQGTRLTVV.

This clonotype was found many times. The CDR3 DNA is TGTGCCTGTGCGACAGACTCCTACAATGAGCAGTTCTTC. Protein sequence: CACATDSYNEQFF. The V call is TRBV30, the J call TRBJ2-1; TRBD1 is a possible D gene (5 bases). This CDR3 region has 13 residues. CDR1 GTSNPN and CDR2 SVGIG come from the germline V gene (reference sequence). Trimming left V 6 bases short and J 0 bases short, with 9 bases between.

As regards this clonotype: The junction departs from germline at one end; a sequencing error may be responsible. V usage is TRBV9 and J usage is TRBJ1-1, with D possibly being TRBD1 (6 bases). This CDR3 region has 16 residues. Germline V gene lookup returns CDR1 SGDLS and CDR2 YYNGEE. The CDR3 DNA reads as TGTGTCAGCAGCGGCGAAAGGGGGGCAGCGGGCACTGAAGCTTTCTTT. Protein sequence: CVSSGERGAAGTEAFF.

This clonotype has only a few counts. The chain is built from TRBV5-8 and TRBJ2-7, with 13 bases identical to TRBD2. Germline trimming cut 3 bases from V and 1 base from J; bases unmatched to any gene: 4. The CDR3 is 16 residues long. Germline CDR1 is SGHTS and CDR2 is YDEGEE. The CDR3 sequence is CASSSRLAGGSYEQYF. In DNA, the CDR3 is TGTGCCAGCAGCTCCAGACTAGCGGGAGGTTCCTACGAGCAGTACTTC.

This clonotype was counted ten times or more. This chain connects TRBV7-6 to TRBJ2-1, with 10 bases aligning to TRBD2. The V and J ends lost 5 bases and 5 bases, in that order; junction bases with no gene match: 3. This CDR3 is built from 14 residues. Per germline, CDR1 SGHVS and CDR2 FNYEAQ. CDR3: CASSRTSGHNEQFF. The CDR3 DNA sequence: TGTGCCAGCAGCCGGACTAGCGGCCACAATGAGCAGTTCTTC.

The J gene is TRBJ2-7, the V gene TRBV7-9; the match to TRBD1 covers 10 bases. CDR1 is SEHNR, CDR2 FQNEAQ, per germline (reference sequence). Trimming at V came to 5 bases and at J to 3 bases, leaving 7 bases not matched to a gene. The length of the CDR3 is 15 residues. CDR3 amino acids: CASSASGTGDYEQYF. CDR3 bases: TGTGCCAGCAGCGCGTCAGGGACAGGGGACTACGAGCAGTACTTC.

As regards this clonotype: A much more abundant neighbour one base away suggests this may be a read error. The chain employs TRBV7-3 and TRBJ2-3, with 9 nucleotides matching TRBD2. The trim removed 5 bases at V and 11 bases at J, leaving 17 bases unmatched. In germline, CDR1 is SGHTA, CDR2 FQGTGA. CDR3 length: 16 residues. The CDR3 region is CASSKNGLAGKQMQYF. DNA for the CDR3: TGTGCCAGCAGCAAGAATGGCCTAGCGGGGAAGCAGATGCAGTATTTT.

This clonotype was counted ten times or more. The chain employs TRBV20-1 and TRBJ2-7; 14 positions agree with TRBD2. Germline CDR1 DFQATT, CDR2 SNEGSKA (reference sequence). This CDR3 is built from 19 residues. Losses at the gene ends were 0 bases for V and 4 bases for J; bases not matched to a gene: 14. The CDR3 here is CSARDLGGLAGAYVYEQYF. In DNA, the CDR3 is TGCAGTGCTAGAGATCTTGGGGGACTAGCGGGAGCATACGTTTACGAGCAGTACTTC.

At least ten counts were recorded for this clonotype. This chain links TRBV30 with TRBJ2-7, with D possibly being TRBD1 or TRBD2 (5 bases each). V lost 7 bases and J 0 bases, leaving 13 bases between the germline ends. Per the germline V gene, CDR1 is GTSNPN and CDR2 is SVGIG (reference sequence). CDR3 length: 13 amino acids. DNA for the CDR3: TGTGCCTCTACCGGGACCCGCTCCTACGAGCAGTACTTC. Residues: CASTGTRSYEQYF. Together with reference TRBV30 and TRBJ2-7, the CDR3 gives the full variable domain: SQTIHQWPATLVQPVGSPLSLECTVEGTSNPNLYWYRQAAGRGLQLLFYSVGIGQISSEVPQNLSASRPQDRQFILSSKKLLLSDSGFYLCASTGTRSYEQYFGPGTRLTVT.

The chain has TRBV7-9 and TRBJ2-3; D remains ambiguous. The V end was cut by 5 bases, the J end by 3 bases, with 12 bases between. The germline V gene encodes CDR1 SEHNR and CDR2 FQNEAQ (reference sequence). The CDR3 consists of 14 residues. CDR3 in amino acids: CASSLNTPTDTQYF. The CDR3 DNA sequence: TGTGCCAGCAGCCTAAACACCCCAACAGATACGCAGTATTTT.

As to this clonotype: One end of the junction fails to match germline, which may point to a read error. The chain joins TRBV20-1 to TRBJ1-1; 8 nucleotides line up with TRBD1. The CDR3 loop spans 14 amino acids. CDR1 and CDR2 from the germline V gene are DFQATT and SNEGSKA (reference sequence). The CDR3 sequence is CGARESTGGTEAFF. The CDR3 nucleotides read TGCGGTGCTAGAGAATCCACAGGGGGCACTGAAGCTTTCTTT.

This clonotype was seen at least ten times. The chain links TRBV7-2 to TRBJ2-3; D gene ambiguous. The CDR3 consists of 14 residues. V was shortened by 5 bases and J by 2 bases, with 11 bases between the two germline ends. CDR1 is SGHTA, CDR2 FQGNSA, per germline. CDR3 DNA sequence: TGTGCCAGCAGCCCCCCGGCGCACACAGATACGCAGTATTTT. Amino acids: CASSPPAHTDTQYF.

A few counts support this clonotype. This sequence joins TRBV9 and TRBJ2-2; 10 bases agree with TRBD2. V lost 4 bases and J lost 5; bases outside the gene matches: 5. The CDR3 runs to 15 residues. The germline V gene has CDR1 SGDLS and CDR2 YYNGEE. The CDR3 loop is CASSTSGGDTGELFF. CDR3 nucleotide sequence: TGTGCCAGCAGCACGAGCGGGGGGGATACCGGGGAGCTGTTTTTT.